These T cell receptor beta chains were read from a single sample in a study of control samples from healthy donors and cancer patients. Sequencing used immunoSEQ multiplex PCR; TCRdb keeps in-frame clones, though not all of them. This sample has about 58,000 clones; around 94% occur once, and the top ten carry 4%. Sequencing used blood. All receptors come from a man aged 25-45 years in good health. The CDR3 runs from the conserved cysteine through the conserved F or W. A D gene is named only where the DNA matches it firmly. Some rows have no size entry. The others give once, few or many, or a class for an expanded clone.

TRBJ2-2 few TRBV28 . CASSSLLGSYTGELFF TGTGCCAGCAGTTCCCTCCTGGGGTCCTACACCGGGGAGCTGTTTTTT
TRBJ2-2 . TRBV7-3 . CASSFGSGELFF TGTGCCAGCAGCTTTGGCTCCGGGGAGCTGTTTTTT
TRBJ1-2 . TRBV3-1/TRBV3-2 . CASSQDYSNYGYTF TGTGCCAGCAGCCAAGACTACAGTAACTATGGCTACACCTTC
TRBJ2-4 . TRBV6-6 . CASSYSKPGAKNIQYF TGTGCCAGCAGTTACTCGAAGCCGGGAGCCAAAAACATTCAGTACTTC
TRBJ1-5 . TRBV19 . CASTQGNQPQHF TGTGCCAGTACCCAGGGGAATCAGCCCCAGCATTTT
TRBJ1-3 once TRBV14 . CASSQGGAGSGNTIYF TGTGCCAGCAGCCAAGGCGGGGCCGGATCTGGAAACACCATATATTTT
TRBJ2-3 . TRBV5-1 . CASSLDGGPGGDTQYF TGCGCCAGCAGCTTGGATGGGGGGCCAGGGGGAGATACGCAGTATTTT
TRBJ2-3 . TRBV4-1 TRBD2 CASSQLRATSGSRADTQYF TGCGCCAGCAGTCAACTACGGGCGACTAGCGGGAGTCGGGCAGATACGCAGTATTTT
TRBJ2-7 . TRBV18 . CASRLDRPYEQYF TGTGCCAGCCGACTTGACAGACCCTACGAGCAGTACTTC
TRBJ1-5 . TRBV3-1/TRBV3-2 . CASSQDPGQPQHF TGTGCCAGCAGCCAAGATCCCGGGCAGCCCCAGCATTTT
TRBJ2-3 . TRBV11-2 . CASRGSFTDTQYF TGTGCCAGCAGGGGCAGTTTCACAGATACGCAGTATTTT
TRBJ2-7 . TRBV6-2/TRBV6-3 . CASSYVQDYEQYF TGTGCCAGCAGTTACGTCCAGGACTACGAGCAGTACTTC
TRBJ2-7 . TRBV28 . CASSRPGQDEQYF TGTGCCAGCAGTCGACCAGGACAAGACGAGCAGTACTTC
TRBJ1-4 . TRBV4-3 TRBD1 CASSRITQGELFF TGCGCCAGCAGCCGGATAACTCAGGGGGAACTGTTTTTT
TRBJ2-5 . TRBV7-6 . CASSLDTTQYF TGTGCCAGCAGCTTAGACACGACCCAGTACTTC
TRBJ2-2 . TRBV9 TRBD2 CASSVGQAGDGELFF TGTGCCAGCAGCGTAGGTCAGGCGGGAGACGGGGAGCTGTTTTTT
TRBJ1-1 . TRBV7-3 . CASSSTGLNTEAFF TGTGCCAGCAGCTCCACAGGCCTGAACACTGAAGCTTTCTTT
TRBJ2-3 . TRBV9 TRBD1 CASSVVTGSIDTQYF TGTGCCAGCAGCGTAGTGACAGGGAGCATAGATACGCAGTATTTT
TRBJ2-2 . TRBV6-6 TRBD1 CASSGTGGFTGELFF TGTGCCAGCAGTGGGACAGGGGGATTTACCGGGGAGCTGTTTTTT
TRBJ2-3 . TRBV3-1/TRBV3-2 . CASSQARTDTQYF TGTGCCAGCAGCCAAGCAAGGACAGATACGCAGTATTTT
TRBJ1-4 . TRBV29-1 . CSVRKGTNEKLFF TGCAGCGTGCGTAAGGGCACTAATGAAAAACTGTTTTTT
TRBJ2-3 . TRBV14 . CASSQAGRDTQYF TGTGCCAGCAGCCAAGCGGGGAGGGATACGCAGTATTTT
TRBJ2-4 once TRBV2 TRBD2 CASSPTSGIIIQYF TGTGCCAGCAGTCCCACTAGCGGGATCATCATTCAGTACTTC
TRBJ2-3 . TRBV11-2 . CASSLGAGFTDTQYF TGTGCCAGCAGCTTAGGGGCAGGCTTCACAGATACGCAGTATTTT
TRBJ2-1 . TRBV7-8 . CASSLVGGASYNEQFF TGTGCCAGCAGCTTAGTGGGGGGTGCATCCTACAATGAGCAGTTCTTC
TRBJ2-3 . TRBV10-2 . CASSDGIGVDTQYF TGCGCCAGCAGTGACGGGATAGGGGTAGATACGCAGTATTTT
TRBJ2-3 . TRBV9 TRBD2 CASSEPPERGVADTQYF TGTGCCAGCAGCGAACCCCCTGAGCGGGGGGTAGCAGATACGCAGTATTTT
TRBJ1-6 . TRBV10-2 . CASSVEGNSPLHF TGCGCCAGCAGTGTAGAGGGTAATTCACCCCTCCACTTT
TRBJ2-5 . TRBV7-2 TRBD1 CASSTGTAKQETQYF TGTGCCAGCAGTACCGGGACAGCCAAGCAAGAGACCCAGTACTTC
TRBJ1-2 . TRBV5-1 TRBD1 CASSLGQGTYYGYTF TGCGCCAGCAGCTTGGGACAGGGGACCTACTATGGCTACACCTTC
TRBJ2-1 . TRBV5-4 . CASSGPTTTYNEQFF TGTGCCAGCAGCGGACCGACAACGACCTACAATGAGCAGTTCTTC
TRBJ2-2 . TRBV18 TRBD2 CASSPSGGNTGELFF TGTGCCAGCTCACCTAGCGGGGGGAACACCGGGGAGCTGTTTTTT
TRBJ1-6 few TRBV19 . CASSVPNSPLHF TGTGCCAGTAGTGTTCCGAATTCACCCCTCCACTTT
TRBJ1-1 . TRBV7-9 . CASSLGGEAFF TGTGCCAGCAGCTTAGGAGGAGAAGCTTTCTTT
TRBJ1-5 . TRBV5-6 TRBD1 CASSLRQGGQPQHF TGTGCCAGCAGCCTGAGACAGGGAGGTCAGCCCCAGCATTTT
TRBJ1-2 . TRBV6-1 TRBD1 CASSEDRGQDYGYTF TGTGCCAGCAGTGAAGACAGGGGGCAAGACTATGGCTACACCTTC
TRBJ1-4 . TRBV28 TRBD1 CASSPGQGSREKLFF TGTGCCAGCAGCCCAGGACAGGGGAGTAGAGAAAAACTGTTTTTT
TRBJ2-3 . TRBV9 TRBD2 CASSVVASGGVTDTQYF TGTGCCAGCAGCGTAGTGGCTAGCGGGGGTGTCACAGATACGCAGTATTTT
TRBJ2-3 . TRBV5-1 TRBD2 CASSLTAGGQSTDTQYF TGCGCCAGCAGCTTGACAGCGGGGGGCCAGAGCACAGATACGCAGTATTTT
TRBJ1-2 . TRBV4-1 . CASSYGTVNYGYTF TGCGCCAGCAGCTACGGGACGGTTAACTATGGCTACACCTTC
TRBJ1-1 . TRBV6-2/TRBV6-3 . CASSYSGRGGRENTEAFF TGTGCCAGCAGTTACTCTGGGCGTGGGGGGAGGGAGAACACTGAAGCTTTCTTT
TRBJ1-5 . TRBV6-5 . CASRGSGTTNQPQHF TGTGCCAGCAGGGGCTCCGGGACAACTAATCAGCCCCAGCATTTT
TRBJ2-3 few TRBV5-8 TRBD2 CASSFSGGADTQYF TGTGCCAGCAGCTTTAGCGGGGGTGCAGATACGCAGTATTTT
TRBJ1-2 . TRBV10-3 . CAISDPAGNYYGYTF TGTGCCATCAGTGATCCGGCAGGGAACTACTATGGCTACACCTTC
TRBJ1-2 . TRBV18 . CASSLDRNYGYTF TGTGCCAGCTCACTCGACAGGAACTATGGCTACACCTTC